This TCR beta chain emerged from a study of blood T cells in healthy people across ages. The donors, healthy Caucasians from Russia, were aged 6 to 90. A J-beta primer mix and a sample-barcoded 5' primer were used in a second PCR of roughly 6 to 12 cycles. One entry per CDR3 protein, called by TCRdb with MiXCR from the 5' RACE reads. The profile shows some 930,000 distinct CDR3 sequences, 29% of them singletons. Study-wide findings and caveats: Changes seen in expanded clonotypes were possibly confounded by donor CMV status left unknown.

Germline CDR1 reads SNHLY; CDR2 reads FYNNEI. This CDR3 contains 18 residues. A remark on this clonotype: Antigen specificity is unknown.

This same sample was also taken into another study, of T cells of mothers and their children. Turning to that study: Each mother gave over 8.5 million TCR beta CDR3 reads; each child, some 3 million.

This sequence was found in a woman between 40 and 50 years old in good health. The chain links TRBV2 to TRBJ2-1; 10 bases line up with TRBD2. The J call may be in error: the DNA end matches TRBJ2-7 better. The sample was blood. In DNA form, the CDR3 reads TGTGCCAGCAGTGATCTTAGCGGGGGGACCCTCTCCTACAATGAGCAGTACTTC. Residues: CASSDLSGGTLSYNEQYF.